This TCR beta chain derives from a study of human T cells and chemical hapten exposure. Study-level information: Variability of per-sample TCR yields stemmed mainly from small differences in pooled library volume.

The time point was: pre-sensitization, week 0. The treatment was: therapeutic diphenylcyclopropenone sensitization with weekly scalp DPC. The donor pool consisted of alopecia patients aged 18 to 70 years, considered suitable for DPC. TCRdb itself ran the RACE reads through MiXCR, one entry per CDR3 protein. Altogether some 250,000 distinct CDR3 sequences are present, almost 8% being singletons, with the ten largest covering around 1.2%. This CDR3 has 16 amino acids. The V and J ends lost 0 bases and 8 bases respectively, with 16 bases between them. Germline V lookup: CDR1 SGHAT, CDR2 FQNNGV. This clonotype was recorded many times.

The starting material was whole blood, obtained in connection with sensitization to the hapten diphenylcyclopropenone (DPC). The receptor was isolated from a man between 18 and 35 years old with alopecia areata. Some clones in this sample may be carry-over from other donors' samples. The gene calls are TRBV11-2 and TRBJ1-4; D may be TRBD1 (6 bases). Here the CDR3 DNA reads TGTGCCAGCAGCTTAGAACTCAGGGGAGTAGAGGAAAAACTGTTTTTT. Residues: CASSLELRGVEEKLFF.